The clone carrying this T cell receptor (beta chain) was seen a few times. The target antigen is unknown. The sample originates from a study of T cell repertoires in cytomegalovirus infection. Across the whole study: Use of recently identified HLA-C-restricted and well-studied HLA-B-restricted CMV epitopes was part of the study. The public TCR beta signatures pointed to both CMV infection and matching HLA type.

This CDR3 is built from 13 residues. Trimming removed 4 bases at V and 4 bases at J, with 10 bases between. The germline gives CDR1 SGHTA, CDR2 FQGNSA. Broader study findings: Carriers of CMV and the relevant HLA type were discriminated by public TCR beta frequency. Within the response measured ex vivo, HLA-C-restricted CMV-specific TCR beta clonotypes were dominant.

From the reads, TCRdb called clonotypes with MiXCR, one entry per CDR3 protein. The sample carries about 480,000 distinct CDR3 sequences, roughly a third recorded once. This sample comprised cultured PBMCs, obtained from culture after CMV antigen stimulation. This sequence joins TRBV7-2 and TRBJ1-1; D call uncertain. The receptor's source is a human donor in good health (CMV status not recorded). Some clones in this sample may be carry-over from other donors' samples. DNA for the CDR3: TGTGCCAGCAGCTGGACCTGGAGCACTGAAGCTTTCTTT. Translated: CASSWTWSTEAFF.